This is a list of T cell receptor beta chains from one sample in a study of blood T cell repertoires in COVID-19. Sequencing was performed with immunoSEQ multiplex PCR; in TCRdb, only in-frame clones are kept and a portion is missing. This sample has fewer than 200,000 clones, with around 85% found just once. The specimen was peripheral blood. Receptors originate from a man in his 60s who had recovered from COVID-19. Both conserved end residues are part of each CDR3. Each record gives: CDR3 DNA, CDR3 protein, D gene, J gene, clone size, V gene. The D gene is left open where the match is weak. The size of a clone is reported for some rows only, either as once, few or many, or as a class for expanded clones.

TGTGCCAGCAGCCAAGGTCTAATTCAACAGGGGAACACCGGGGAGCTGTTTTTT CASSQGLIQQGNTGELFF . TRBJ2-2 . TRBV3-1/TRBV3-2
TGTGCCAGCACCCAAAAGGCAGGGTGGCACTTC CASTQKAGWHF . TRBJ2-7 . TRBV6-5
TGTGCCAGCAGCGTTGACGGGGGGGAACTGTTTTTT CASSVDGGELFF . TRBJ1-4 . TRBV9
TGTGCCAGCAGCGCCCCTAGGGCTTTCTTT CASSAPRAFF . TRBJ1-1 . TRBV2
TGTGCCAGCAGCGTAGAGGGGCAGCAAGAGACCCAGTACTTC CASSVEGQQETQYF . TRBJ2-5 . TRBV9
TGTGCCAGCAGTGAACAACAGGCTGGAAACACCATATATTTT CASSEQQAGNTIYF . TRBJ1-3 . TRBV6-1
TGTGCCAGCAGCTTAGGAGCGGGGGGAGGAGGGGAGACCCAGTACTTC CASSLGAGGGGETQYF TRBD2 TRBJ2-5 . TRBV7-2
TGCAGCGTTGTAGGCGGGACCGGGGAGCTGTTTTTT CSVVGGTGELFF . TRBJ2-2 . TRBV29-1
TGTGCCAGCTCACTCGAGAGGAGCAATCAGCCCCAGCATTTT CASSLERSNQPQHF . TRBJ1-5 few TRBV18
TGTGCCAGCAGCCCACCCCAAGGGGACAGGGGTGCCTACGAGCAGTACTTC CASSPPQGDRGAYEQYF TRBD1 TRBJ2-7 . TRBV7-9
TGTGCCAGCAGCTTCCAAACGGGCGGGATCTATGGCTACACCTTC CASSFQTGGIYGYTF . TRBJ1-2 . TRBV11-2
TGTGCCACCAGTGATTCCATTACACAATCAGGGGGTCAGCCCCAGCATTTT CATSDSITQSGGQPQHF TRBD1 TRBJ1-5 . TRBV24-1
TGTGCCAGCAGACCGAACAGGGGGAGCGAGCAGTACTTC CASRPNRGSEQYF TRBD1 TRBJ2-7 . TRBV27
TGCGCCAGCAGCCAGAGGGGACCTGGACTAGCGGGGTGGGATACGCAGTATTTT CASSQRGPGLAGWDTQYF TRBD2 TRBJ2-3 few TRBV4-3
TGTGCCAGCAGCCCTAGCACAGATACGCAGTATTTT CASSPSTDTQYF . TRBJ2-3 few TRBV6-4
TGCGCCAGCAGCTCTAGGACAGGGTCCTTGAACACTGAAGCTTTCTTT CASSSRTGSLNTEAFF TRBD1 TRBJ1-1 . TRBV5-1
TGTGCCAGCAGTTCGGACAGGGGGAATTCACCCCTCCACTTT CASSSDRGNSPLHF TRBD1 TRBJ1-6 few TRBV6-5
TGTGCCAGCAGCCCGATCCCAAAACAGGGGGGGAAAGAGACCCAGTACTTC CASSPIPKQGGKETQYF . TRBJ2-5 . TRBV3-1/TRBV3-2
TGTGCCAGCAGTCGACAGTCGTTGGCTTTCTTT CASSRQSLAFF . TRBJ1-1 . TRBV2
TGTGCCAGTGACAGGGACAATCAGCCCCAGCATTTT CASDRDNQPQHF TRBD1 TRBJ1-5 . TRBV19
TGTGCCAGCAGTGAGGGACTAGCGTCGACTACGCAGTATTTT CASSEGLASTTQYF TRBD2 TRBJ2-3 . TRBV6-4
TGTGCCAGCAGCCGAGCACTAAACTCAGATACGCAGTATTTT CASSRALNSDTQYF . TRBJ2-3 . TRBV2
TGTGCCAGCAGCTTTCCACAGGGGGCTGGCTACACCTTC CASSFPQGAGYTF TRBD1 TRBJ1-2 . TRBV7-2
TGTGCCAGCTCACCGAGGAATCCCGGGGAGCTGTTTTTT CASSPRNPGELFF . TRBJ2-2 . TRBV18
TGTGCCAGTAGTATGTGGCTAGCGGGGTACACCGGGGAGCTGTTTTTT CASSMWLAGYTGELFF TRBD2 TRBJ2-2 . TRBV19
TGTGCCAGCAGCCGGGACAGTAACTATGGCTACACCTTC CASSRDSNYGYTF TRBD1 TRBJ1-2 . TRBV6-2/TRBV6-3
TGTGCCAGTAGTACCCCTCCGACAGGGGACTATGGCTACACCTTC CASSTPPTGDYGYTF TRBD1 TRBJ1-2 . TRBV19
TGTGCCAGCTCACCACCGGCGGGGATTGGGGAGCAGTACTTC CASSPPAGIGEQYF . TRBJ2-7 . TRBV18
TGTGCCAGCAGCGCCTCCGGGACAGGGGGTGAAAAACTGTTTTTT CASSASGTGGEKLFF TRBD1 TRBJ1-4 once TRBV9
TGTGCCAGCTCACCACTTGGAGGGGCTGGGGAAAAACTGTTTTTT CASSPLGGAGEKLFF . TRBJ1-4 . TRBV18
TGCGCCAGCAGCCAGATGGCGAACGGGGATACGCAGTATTTT CASSQMANGDTQYF . TRBJ2-3 . TRBV4-3